This T cell receptor (beta chain) was retrieved from a study of shared clonotypes between healthy human individuals. Study context: Two female and a few male donors aged 18 to 49 were enrolled. CD4 naive and CD4 memory each took three plates per donor, while CD8 naive took two and CD8 memory one.

Genomic DNA from each subset was divided evenly over several immunoSEQ plates. Clones were read by immunoSEQ multiplex PCR, and TCRdb kept only the in-frame ones, dropping some. The sample comprises about 360,000 clones, 73% of which are singletons, and 8.5% to 12% rests with the top ten. From germline, CDR1 is GTSNPN and CDR2 SVGIG (reference sequence). This CDR3 region has 14 residues. The germline V and J ends were trimmed by 1 base and 1 base, with 10 bases remaining between them. Partitioning of CD4+ cells yielded a CD45RA+ naive subset and a CD45RA-negative memory subset. The V gene is TRBV30, the J gene TRBJ1-1; D might be TRBD1 (5 bases). The sample comprised memory CD4+ T cells sorted from blood. Subset: CD45RA-negative fraction. The source of this sequence is a man aged 25 to 40 in good health. The CDR3 DNA reads as TGTGCCTGGAGTGCCTTCCAGGGGAACACTGAAGCTTTCTTT. Protein product: CAWSAFQGNTEAFF.